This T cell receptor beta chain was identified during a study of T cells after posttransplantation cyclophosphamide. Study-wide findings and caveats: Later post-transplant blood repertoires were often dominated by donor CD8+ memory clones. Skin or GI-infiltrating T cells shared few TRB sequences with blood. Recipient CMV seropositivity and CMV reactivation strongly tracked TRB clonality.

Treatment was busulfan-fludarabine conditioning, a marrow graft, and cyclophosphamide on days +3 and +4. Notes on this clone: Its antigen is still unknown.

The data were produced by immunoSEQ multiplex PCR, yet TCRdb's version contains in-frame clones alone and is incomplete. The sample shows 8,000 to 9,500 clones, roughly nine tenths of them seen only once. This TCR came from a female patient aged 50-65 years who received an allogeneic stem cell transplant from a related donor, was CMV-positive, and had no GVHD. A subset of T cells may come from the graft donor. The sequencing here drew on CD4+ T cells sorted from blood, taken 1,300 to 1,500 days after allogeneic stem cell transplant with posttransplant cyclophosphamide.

The CDR3 bases are TGTGCCAGCAGCTTTAACAGGAACTATGGCTACACCTTC. It encodes CASSFNRNYGYTF. The chain links TRBV7-2 to TRBJ1-2; TRBD1 is a possible D gene (5 bases). This CDR3 has 13 amino acids. The V gene's germline CDR1 is SGHTA and CDR2 FQGNSA. V dropped 3 bases and J dropped 2 bases, with 7 bases sitting between them.